The 2 T cell receptor beta chains below all came from one sample that was sequenced in a study of T-cell memory formation after mild COVID-19. MiXCR was run by TCRdb on the 5' RACE reads, yielding one entry per CDR3 protein. The sample lists roughly 580,000 distinct CDR3 sequences, 15% to 20% seen once, with around 11% in the top ten. Input material: PBMCs or a T cell subset sorted from them (not recorded which). The receptors come from an adult woman who had mild COVID-19 (a few samples of this study predate the infection). Cell type and time point are not known.

The V and J genes are TRBV18 and TRBJ2-3; 12 bases are a match to TRBD2. With 3 bases clipped from V and 1 base from J, the junction kept 2 bases outside the gene matches. Germline V gene sequence: CDR1 KGHSH, CDR2 LQKENI. The CDR3 is made up of 16 amino acids. Here the CDR3 DNA reads TGTGCCAGCTCACCGGGACTAGCGGGTCGCACAGATACGCAGTATTTT. It translates to CASSPGLAGRTDTQYF.

The chain is built from TRBV9 and TRBJ2-7; TRBD2 aligns across 10 bases. CDR1 and CDR2 (germline): SGDLS, YYNGEE. Trimming took 2 bases from V and 7 from J; bases not matched to a gene: 6. The CDR3 contains 14 residues. CDR3 region: CASSVLAGAKEQYF. CDR3 in DNA: TGTGCCAGCAGCGTTCTAGCGGGAGCGAAAGAGCAGTACTTC.